This T cell receptor beta chain is drawn from a study of control samples from healthy donors and cancer patients. Trimming removed 2 bases at V and 2 bases at J, with 13 bases between. The CDR3 extends over 17 amino acids. Germline CDR1 reads SGHTA; CDR2 reads FQGNSA. Repertoires were generated with immunoSEQ multiplex PCR, while TCRdb's copy carries only in-frame clones and drops some. The top ten hold over 13% of the sample, which has approximately 52,000 clones, roughly 90% seen once. Material for sequencing was PBMCs. The TCR sequence derives from a man between 60 and 75 years old with head and neck cancer. The rearrangement joins TRBV7-2 to TRBJ2-6; D is uncertain. The CDR3 reads CASSLIGTATGANVLTF. The CDR3 DNA sequence: TGTGCCAGCAGCTTAATAGGAACCGCAACTGGGGCCAACGTCCTGACTTTC.